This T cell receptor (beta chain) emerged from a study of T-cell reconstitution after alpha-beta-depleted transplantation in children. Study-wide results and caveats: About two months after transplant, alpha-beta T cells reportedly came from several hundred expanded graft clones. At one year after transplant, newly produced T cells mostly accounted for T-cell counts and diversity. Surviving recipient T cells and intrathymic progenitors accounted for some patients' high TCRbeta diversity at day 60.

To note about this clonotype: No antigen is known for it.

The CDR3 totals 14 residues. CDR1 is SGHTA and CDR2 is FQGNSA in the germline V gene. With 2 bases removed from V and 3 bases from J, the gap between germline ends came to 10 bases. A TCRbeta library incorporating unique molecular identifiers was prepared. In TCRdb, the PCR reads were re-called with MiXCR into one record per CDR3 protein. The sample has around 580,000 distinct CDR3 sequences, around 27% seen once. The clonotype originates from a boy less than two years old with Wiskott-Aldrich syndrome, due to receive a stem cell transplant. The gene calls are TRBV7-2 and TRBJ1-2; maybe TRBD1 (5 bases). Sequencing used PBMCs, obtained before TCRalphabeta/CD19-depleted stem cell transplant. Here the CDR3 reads CASSLSTGHYGYTF. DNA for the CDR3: TGTGCCAGCAGCTTATCTACAGGTCACTATGGCTACACCTTC. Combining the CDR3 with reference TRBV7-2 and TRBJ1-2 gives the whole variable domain GAGVSQSPSNKVTEKGKDVELRCDPISGHTALYWYRQSLGQGLEFLIYFQGNSAPDKSGLPSDRFSAERTGGSVSTLTIQRTQQEDSAVYLCASSLSTGHYGYTFGSGTRLTVV.